Following are 27 T cell receptor beta chains from one sample sequenced in a study of naive and memory T cell subsets. General study points: Naive repertoires, especially CD8, held a few larger clonotypes, possibly memory cells re-expressing CD45RA.

Both TRBC1 and TRBC2 were covered by a beta constant-region primer of two equimolar oligonucleotides. Four rounds of PCR amplified the ligated cDNA using nested alpha and beta constant-region primers plus SP2. TCRdb re-called the UMI-ligation and nested PCR reads with MiXCR, one entry per CDR3 protein. The sample contains more than 95,000 distinct CDR3 sequences, roughly 15% of which appear only once. For these TCRs, the target antigens are not known. The source material was naive CD8+ T cells from blood. These receptors were collected from a human donor in good health.

Many counts were recorded for this clonotype. The chain employs TRBV7-9 and TRBJ1-5; perhaps TRBD1 as D (5 bases). Trimming pared 5 bases from V and 5 bases from J, leaving 13 bases between. Germline V lookup: CDR1 SEHNR, CDR2 FQNEAQ (reference sequence). The CDR3 has 14 residues. Written as DNA, the CDR3 is TGTGCCAGCAGCCCGACGACGGGGCATCAGCCCCAGCATTTT. This translates into CASSPTTGHQPQHF.

This clonotype was seen a few times. The chain combines TRBV10-2 with TRBJ1-2; D perhaps matches TRBD1 (5 bases). V was clipped by 3 bases and J by 8 bases, with 7 bases between them. The CDR3 spans 11 residues. CDR1 is WSHSY, CDR2 SAAADI, per germline. DNA for the CDR3: TGCGCCAGCAGTGAAGGGGACGGCTACACCTTC. Translation gives CASSEGDGYTF.

The table lists this clonotype with a few counts. The rearrangement uses TRBV6-2 or TRBV6-3 and TRBJ2-4; D gene ambiguous. The CDR3 spans 11 residues. CDR1 and CDR2 (germline): MNHEY, SVGEGT. V was trimmed by 5 bases and J by 8 bases, leaving 7 bases between them. The CDR3 DNA is TGTGCCAGCAGTCCCGGATACATTCAGTACTTC. This sequence encodes CASSPGYIQYF.

In its sample, this clonotype was seen a few times. The J gene is TRBJ1-1, the V gene TRBV29-1; D is ambiguous. V was clipped by 3 bases and J by 11 bases, with 13 bases between them. Germline lookup yields CDR1 SQVTM and CDR2 ANQGSEA. The CDR3 totals 11 residues. The CDR3 loop is CSVERPTGAFF. The CDR3 region has the DNA TGCAGCGTTGAGCGGCCTACTGGGGCTTTCTTT. Complete variable domain (other parts from reference TRBV29-1 and TRBJ1-1): SAVISQKPSRDICQRGTSLTIQCQVDSQVTMMFWYRQQPGQSLTLIATANQGSEATYESGFVIDKFPISRPNLTFSTLTVSNMSPEDSSIYLCSVERPTGAFFGQGTRLTVV.

The CDR3 reads CASSLAGTAQETQYF. The CDR3 DNA reads TGTGCCAGCAGCTTAGCGGGGACAGCACAAGAGACCCAGTACTTC. The rearrangement links TRBV7-9 to TRBJ2-5, with 7 positions matching TRBD1. The CDR3 sequence is 15 residues long. CDR1 is SEHNR and CDR2 is FQNEAQ in the germline V gene (reference sequence). Trimming at V came to 0 bases and at J to 2 bases, leaving 3 bases not matched to a gene. Using reference TRBV7-9 and TRBJ2-5 for the parts outside the CDR3, the full variable domain is DTGVSQNPRHKITKRGQNVTFRCDPISEHNRLYWYRQTLGQGPEFLTYFQNEAQLEKSRLLSDRFSAERPKGSFSTLEIQRTEQGDSAMYLCASSLAGTAQETQYFGPGTRLLVL.

The chain couples TRBV15 to TRBJ2-7; 7 bases agree with TRBD1. Germline CDR1 and CDR2: LNHNV and YYDKDF (reference sequence). This CDR3 is built from 14 residues. The trim removed 1 base at V and 0 bases at J, leaving 0 bases unmatched. The CDR3 coding sequence is TGTGCCACCAGCAGAGGGACAGGCTCCTACGAGCAGTACTTC. Protein: CATSRGTGSYEQYF.

This chain links TRBV12-3 or TRBV12-4 with TRBJ1-5; TRBD1 matches 7 bases. The CDR3 contains 17 residues. The J segment lost 0 bases and the V segment lost 1 base, leaving 6 bases of the junction unmatched. The CDR3 DNA reads as TGTGCCAGCAGTTTAGGGCCTACAGGGGATAGCAATCAGCCCCAGCATTTT. Amino acid sequence: CASSLGPTGDSNQPQHF.

This clonotype was seen many times. One junction end disagrees with the germline gene, perhaps due to a read error. The chain has TRBV5-1 and TRBJ2-1; no reliable D call. CDR3 length: 14 residues. Germline V gene sequence: CDR1 SGHRS, CDR2 YFSETQ. This chain's CDR3 is CASSLTSSYNEQFF. The CDR3 region has the DNA TGTGCCAGCAGTTTGACGAGCTCCTACAATGAGCAGTTCTTC.

The chain uses TRBV28 and TRBJ1-1, with D unresolved. Germline CDR1 reads MDHEN; CDR2 reads SYDVKM. This CDR3 region has 12 residues. V gave up 6 bases and J gave up 5 bases, with 10 bases separating them. DNA for the CDR3: TGTGCCAGCAGGGCTGGGAGGACTGAAGCTTTCTTT. The encoded protein is CASRAGRTEAFF.

At least ten counts were recorded for this clonotype. The gene calls are TRBV9 and TRBJ2-1; D is unresolved. This CDR3 spans 14 amino acids. Germline V gene lookup returns CDR1 SGDLS and CDR2 YYNGEE. V dropped 4 bases and J dropped 2 bases, with 10 bases sitting between them. Here the CDR3 DNA reads TGTGCCAGCAGCCCAGCGTTGGCCTACAATGAGCAGTTCTTC. Translated: CASSPALAYNEQFF.

This clonotype was seen at least ten times. This chain links TRBV12-3 or TRBV12-4 with TRBJ2-2, with D maybe TRBD1 (5 bases). V lost 5 bases to trimming and J lost 3 bases, with 10 bases between them. The CDR3 has 14 amino acids. CDR3 sequence reads: CASSPDRYTGELFF. DNA of the CDR3: TGTGCCAGCAGTCCCGACAGATACACCGGGGAGCTGTTTTTT.

This clonotype has only a few counts. The CDR3 nucleotides are TGTGCCAGCAGCTTAGGGGGGCCTTGGACGCAGTATTTT. Protein: CASSLGGPWTQYF. The gene calls are TRBV11-2 and TRBJ2-3; a possible D gene is TRBD1 (6 bases). V shed 1 base and J shed 9 bases, with 11 bases lying between them. Germline assignment: CDR1 SGHAT and CDR2 FQNNGV. The CDR3 is made up of 13 amino acids. Full variable domain (rest looked up from reference TRBV11-2 and TRBJ2-3): EAGVAQSPRYKIIEKRQSVAFWCNPISGHATLYWYQQILGQGPKLLIQFQNNGVVDDSQLPKDRFSAERLKGVDSTLKIQPAKLEDSAVYLCASSLGGPWTQYFGPGTRLTVL.

This clonotype was found many times. This sequence joins TRBV4-2 and TRBJ2-2, with D possibly TRBD1 on 6 matching bases. Germline V gives CDR1 LGHNA, CDR2 YNFKEQ. The CDR3 totals 17 residues. Trimming removed 4 bases from V and 3 bases from J, with 18 bases in between. The CDR3 sequence: CASSREWKGVDTGELFF. The CDR3 nucleotides read TGTGCCAGCAGCCGGGAATGGAAGGGGGTCGACACCGGGGAGCTGTTTTTT.

This clonotype was counted only a few times. This chain joins TRBV6-1 and TRBJ2-1; D is undetermined. This CDR3 spans 13 amino acids. CDR1 is MNHNS and CDR2 is SASEGT in the germline V gene. Trimming stripped 3 bases from V and 1 base from J, with 4 bases between. The CDR3 sequence is CASSELSYNEQFF. CDR3 coding DNA: TGTGCCAGCAGTGAGTTGTCCTACAATGAGCAGTTCTTC.

This chain connects TRBV4-3 to TRBJ2-3; 12 bases agree with TRBD2. The germline V gene encodes CDR1 LGHNA and CDR2 YSLEER. V trimming: 3 bases; J trimming: 3 bases; junction bases outside the gene matches: 4. The CDR3 has 16 residues. DNA for the CDR3: TGCGCCAGCAGCCAGACTAGCGGGGGTCCGACAGATACGCAGTATTTT. Translation gives CASSQTSGGPTDTQYF.

The rearrangement uses TRBV7-9 and TRBJ2-1; D possibly uses TRBD1 or TRBD2 (6 bases each). The ends were cut back, 5 bases at V and 10 bases at J, with 15 bases in the middle. Germline V gene lookup returns CDR1 SEHNR and CDR2 FQNEAQ (reference sequence). This CDR3 is built from 13 residues. In nucleotides, the CDR3 is TGTGCCAGCAGCGGGGGGCCTAACGGGGAGCAGTTCTTC. It yields the protein CASSGGPNGEQFF.

In its sample, this clonotype was seen many times. The genes are TRBV4-2 and TRBJ2-1, with D perhaps matching TRBD1 (5 bases). The CDR3 loop spans 13 amino acids. The germline V and J ends were trimmed by 0 bases and 6 bases, with 6 bases remaining between them. CDR1 LGHNA and CDR2 YNFKEQ come from the germline V gene. The CDR3 DNA follows: TGTGCCAGCAGCCAAGAGGACATCAATGAGCAGTTCTTC. It is translated as CASSQEDINEQFF.

The rearrangement joins TRBV7-9 to TRBJ1-1; D is possibly TRBD1 (5 bases). The V gene's germline CDR1 is SEHNR and CDR2 FQNEAQ (reference sequence). V was trimmed by 5 bases and J by 1 base, leaving 11 bases between them. The CDR3 sequence is 14 residues long. The DNA for the CDR3 is TGTGCCAGCAGCCCCACGACAGAGAACACTGAAGCTTTCTTT. Translation: CASSPTTENTEAFF.

This clonotype was counted a few times. The CDR3 loop is CASYRGLTDTQYF. CDR3 nucleotides: TGTGCCAGCTACAGGGGGCTTACAGATACGCAGTATTTT. This chain joins TRBV6-1 and TRBJ2-3, with 9 bases identical to TRBD1. The CDR3 runs to 13 residues. Germline V CDR1 and CDR2: MNHNS, SASEGT. The trim removed 8 bases at V and 3 bases at J, leaving 3 bases unmatched.

In its sample, this clonotype ranks as medium-sized. V usage is TRBV13 and J usage is TRBJ2-1; TRBD2 matches at 11 bases. The CDR3 is made up of 17 amino acids. Germline loops: CDR1 PRHDT, CDR2 FYEKMQ (reference sequence). Unmatched junction bases numbered 14, after V lost 4 bases and J lost 9 bases. Here the CDR3 DNA reads TGTGCCAGCAGCTCGAGTCCTATTAGCGGGAGGGGCGCTGAGCAGTTCTTC. Residues: CASSSSPISGRGAEQFF.

This clonotype was detected only a few times. The V call is TRBV27, the J call TRBJ2-1; 9 nucleotides match TRBD2. V lost 3 bases to trimming and J lost 4 bases; unmatched junction nucleotides: 4. The CDR3 is made up of 15 amino acids. Germline CDR1 is MNHEY and CDR2 is SMNVEV (reference sequence). CDR3 region: CASSLRREGYNEQFF. For the CDR3, the DNA is TGTGCCAGCAGTTTGCGGCGGGAGGGTTACAATGAGCAGTTCTTC.

This clonotype was seen only a few times. The chain carries TRBV7-3 and TRBJ1-1, with D possibly being TRBD1 (5 bases). Germline V CDR1 and CDR2: SGHTA, FQGTGA. Trimming left V 2 bases short and J 4 bases short, with 8 bases between. This CDR3 is built from 13 residues. CDR3 DNA sequence: TGTGCCAGCAGCTTACTCGACAGCACTGAAGCTTTCTTT. It encodes CASSLLDSTEAFF.

The chain has TRBV4-1 and TRBJ2-7, with a possible D match to TRBD2 (6 bases). Germline CDR1 reads MGHRA; CDR2 reads YSYEKL. The CDR3 extends over 13 amino acids. With 6 bases removed from V and 0 bases from J, the gap between germline ends came to 9 bases. The CDR3 protein is CASRPSDSYEQYF. In DNA form, the CDR3 reads TGCGCCAGCAGGCCTAGCGACTCCTACGAGCAGTACTTC.

The rearrangement links TRBV2 to TRBJ2-3, with D unresolved. V shed 7 bases and J shed 2 bases, with 16 bases lying between them. Germline lookup yields CDR1 SNHLY and CDR2 FYNNEI. The CDR3 loop spans 15 amino acids. This CDR3 reads CASTRSALITDTQYF. CDR3 nucleotide sequence: TGTGCCAGCACCCGGTCGGCCCTTATCACAGATACGCAGTATTTT.

This clonotype has only a few counts. The chain is built from TRBV15 and TRBJ2-7, with 12 bases aligning to TRBD1. The CDR3 has 14 residues. Germline V gives CDR1 LNHNV, CDR2 YYDKDF (reference sequence). V lost 5 bases, J lost 4 bases, and 3 bases stayed unmatched. The CDR3 DNA reads TGTGCCACCAGCTGGGACAGGGGGCCGTACGAGCAGTACTTC. Translated, it gives CATSWDRGPYEQYF. Together with reference TRBV15 and TRBJ2-7, the CDR3 gives the full variable domain: DAMVIQNPRYQVTQFGKPVTLSCSQTLNHNVMYWYQQKSSQAPKLLFHYYDKDFNNEADTPDNFQSRRPNTSFCFLDIRSPGLGDTAMYLCATSWDRGPYEQYFGPGTRLTVT.

V and J are TRBV7-9 and TRBJ1-6, with D maybe TRBD1 (6 bases). Trimming pared 8 bases from V and 0 bases from J, leaving 8 bases between. This CDR3 region has 14 residues. CDR1 and CDR2 (germline): SEHNR, FQNEAQ (reference sequence). The CDR3 loop is CASADSSYNSPLHF. The CDR3 DNA sequence: TGTGCCAGCGCGGACAGCTCCTATAATTCACCCCTCCACTTT.

Many counts were recorded for this clonotype. The chain employs TRBV7-9 and TRBJ2-1, with 7 bases fitting TRBD2. The CDR3 totals 13 residues. In germline, CDR1 is SEHNR, CDR2 FQNEAQ (reference sequence). After removal of 7 bases from V and 6 bases from J, the junction contained 6 bases not matched to a gene. The CDR3 is CASIQPGGNEQFF. The CDR3 DNA sequence: TGTGCCAGCATTCAACCGGGAGGCAATGAGCAGTTCTTC.